This T cell receptor (beta chain) was captured in a study of blood T cell repertoires in COVID-19. Study-level information: The United States, Italy and Spain supplied acute and convalescent COVID-19 samples. Sample material is recorded as cDNA or gDNA derived from T cells, B-cell-depleted T cells, or PBMCs.

The CDR3 is 11 amino acids. Between the trimmed V and J ends, which lost 7 bases and 5 bases, there was a span of 8 bases. Germline CDR1 is SNHLY and CDR2 is FYNNEI. Per the study methods: Estimation of nucleated cell counts was performed using reference gene primer amplification. Sequencing used immunoSEQ multiplex PCR; TCRdb keeps in-frame clones, though not all of them. That table gives V, J and clone size, and the DNA gave D and trimming. The repertoire holds 200,000 to 300,000 clones, with roughly 86% as singletons. The chain recombines TRBV2 with TRBJ2-5, with D uncertain. Sequenced material: peripheral blood. This TCR was sampled from a woman younger than 45 who had recovered from COVID-19. CDR3 in amino acids: CASTVRETQYF. The CDR3 DNA sequence: TGTGCCAGCACGGTCCGGGAGACCCAGTACTTC.